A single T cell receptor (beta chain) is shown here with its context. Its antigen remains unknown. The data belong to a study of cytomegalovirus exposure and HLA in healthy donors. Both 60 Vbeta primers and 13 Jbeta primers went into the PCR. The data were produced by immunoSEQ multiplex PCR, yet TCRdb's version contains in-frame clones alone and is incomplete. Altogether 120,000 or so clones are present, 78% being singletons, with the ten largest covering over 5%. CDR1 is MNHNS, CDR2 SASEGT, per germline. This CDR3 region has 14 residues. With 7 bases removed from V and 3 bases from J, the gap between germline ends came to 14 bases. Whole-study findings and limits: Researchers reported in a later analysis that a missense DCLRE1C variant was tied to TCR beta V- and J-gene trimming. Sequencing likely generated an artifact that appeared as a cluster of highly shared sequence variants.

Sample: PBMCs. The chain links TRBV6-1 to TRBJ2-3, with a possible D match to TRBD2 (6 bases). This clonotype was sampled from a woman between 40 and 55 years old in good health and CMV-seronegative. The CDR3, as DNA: TGTGCCAGCACTCCGGGAGTAGGGACAGATACGCAGTATTTT. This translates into CASTPGVGTDTQYF.